The subject of this entry is one T cell receptor beta chain. This clone was found a few times. Its antigen is currently not known. No base qualities exist here, and no much larger clone lies one base off it. This specimen belongs to a study of T cell responses to AZD1222 COVID-19 vaccine (dated by TCRdb to the early 2020s). Regarding the study in general: Because spike-specific TCR depth and breadth did not differ between the two schedules, AZD1222 recipients who got a second dose at roughly 4 weeks were pooled with those who got a second dose at roughly 12 weeks. TCR sequencing was performed for 230 to 250 trial participants, of whom some 200 were given two doses of AZD1222 and 26 were given two doses of MenACWY control vaccine. Trial participants were enrolled into age subgroups of 18-55, 56-69 and 70-plus years, which contained approximately 150, 28 and 58 TCR-sequenced participants, respectively. Overall study outcomes, separate from this receptor: Conclusions about previously exposed vaccinees were limited because only six or seven AZD1222 recipients were SARS-CoV-2 seropositive at baseline. Vaccine-associated CD4 TCRs spanned the whole spike protein, with dominant responses in regions 160-218 and 743-854. Participants were mostly white British, with more females than males. The authors suggested clonal diversity may have been underestimated. Because no day 14 peak-response samples were available, the repertoires could be characterized only after the peak T cell response. In the small 56-69-year group, the increase in depth fell short of significance, most likely because of low power. Reportedly, almost half of the unique spike-specific TCRs recognized epitopes lying outside the regions that are mutated in the B.1.351 and B.1.1.7 variants. After two AZD1222 doses, spike-specific TCR breadth and depth were significantly higher than at day 0 and than in MenACWY recipients.

The time point label, read with the paper, signifies: baseline before first vaccination. Vaccinee samples were obtained from the UK trials COV001 and COV002, which included a single-blind randomized controlled phase 2/3 trial of AZD1222 (ChAdOx1 nCoV-19) in healthy adults. For TCRbeta chain sequencing, PBMC samples from trial participants were taken at day 0 and at day 28 after the second dose. The CDR3 regions of human TCRbeta chains were subjected to immunosequencing. Per the original workflow: Repertoire TCRs were checked for matches against a reference library of SARS-CoV-2-specific TCRs that had been generated using the MIRA antigen-specificity platform. Breadth was defined as the fraction of unique TCRs that were SARS-CoV-2-associated. Depth was defined as the fraction of total T cells that were SARS-CoV-2-associated. Using the MIRA data, each spike-specific TCR was assigned both to the spike region to which the TCR was reactive and to a CD4 or CD8 class. Log10-transformed breadth and depth values were compared by one-way ANOVA with Sidak's multiple comparisons tests. TCRdb took this table from immuneACCESS and kept in-frame rearrangements with V and J called. Such tables lack part of the clones; where checked against another copy, unresolved V genes explain under half of the gap, and the rest is unexplained. V and J calls plus clone size are reproduced from that table; the DNA served to infer D and trimming. In all, the sample holds 80,000 to 90,000 clones, and approximately 89% of those were seen once. The ten most abundant clones make up over 2% of the sample.

The CDR3 sequence holds 16 residues, the cysteine and phenylalanine included. Of the read, only the CDR3 DNA is kept; its 48 bases are in frame from base 1. Trimming costs V 1 base and J 7 bases, and their ends lie 17 bases apart. The germline V gene (reference sequence) sets CDR1 to SGHKS and CDR2 to YYEKEE. This material consisted of peripheral blood, taken on day 0 of AZD1222 vaccination. The chain is made from TRBV5-5 and TRBJ1-4; too little of a D gene remains to name it. This TCR derives from an adult in good health. The CDR3 protein: CASSLSSKGYGEKLFF. The nucleotide sequence is given as TGTGCCAGCAGCTTGAGTAGTAAGGGTTATGGTGAAAAACTGTTTTTT. The full variable domain, with segments outside the CDR3 supplied by the reference TRBV5-5 and TRBJ1-4 proteins, appears as DAGVTQSPTHLIKTRGQQVTLRCSPISGHKSVSWYQQVLGQGPQFIFQYYEKEERGRGNFPDRFSARQFPNYSSELNVNALLLGDSALYLCASSLSSKGYGEKLFFGSGTQLSVL.